These 32 T cell receptor beta chains were all obtained from the same sample, sequenced in a study of blood T cell repertoires in COVID-19. Data came from immunoSEQ multiplex PCR; TCRdb stores just in-frame clones and leaves some out. The sample lists fewer than 400,000 clones; about 87% were seen once. The sample comprised PBMCs or T cells enriched from blood (not recorded which). The receptors shown here come from a man between 25 and 39 years old who had recovered from COVID-19.

The chain uses TRBV28 and TRBJ2-3; possibly TRBD2 for D (5 bases). This CDR3 has 14 residues. V lost 2 bases and J lost 2, with 8 bases in between. The germline gives CDR1 MDHEN, CDR2 SYDVKM. CDR3 amino acids: CASSLQDFTDTQYF. CDR3 DNA sequence: TGTGCCAGCAGTTTACAGGACTTCACAGATACGCAGTATTTT.

This chain joins TRBV6-2 or TRBV6-3 and TRBJ1-1; 9 bases align to TRBD1. The CDR3 has 16 amino acids. V lost 4 bases, J lost 3 bases, and 9 bases stayed unmatched. Germline V gene data show CDR1 as MNHEY and CDR2 as SVGEGT. The CDR3 DNA sequence: TGTGCCAGCAGTTCCCCCGTGACAGGGGGAGACACTGAAGCTTTCTTT. This gives the protein CASSSPVTGGDTEAFF.

With regard to this clone: This same CDR3 is encoded by further DNA sequences in the sample. The genes are TRBV13 and TRBJ2-3; D possibly corresponds to TRBD2 (5 bases). Germline lookup yields CDR1 PRHDT and CDR2 FYEKMQ (reference sequence). V gave up 0 bases and J gave up 0 bases, with 7 bases separating them. CDR3 length equals 15 residues. The CDR3 spells CASSLGGLSTDTQYF. The CDR3 DNA follows: TGTGCCAGCAGCTTAGGCGGACTGAGCACAGATACGCAGTATTTT.

The V and J genes are TRBV5-1 and TRBJ2-6, with 10 positions matching TRBD1. Per germline, CDR1 SGHRS and CDR2 YFSETQ. Unmatched junction bases numbered 4, after V lost 4 bases and J lost 0 bases. The CDR3 loop spans 17 amino acids. The CDR3 nucleotides read TGCGCCAGCAGCCCGGGGACAGGGGCCTCTGGGGCCAACGTCCTGACTTTC. This gives the protein CASSPGTGASGANVLTF.

The chain joins TRBV28 to TRBJ1-2; D ambiguous. Germline CDR1 is MDHEN and CDR2 is SYDVKM. CDR3 length: 13 residues. V lost 5 bases and J 4 bases, leaving 11 bases between the germline ends. CDR3 bases: TGTGCCAGCAGTGTACAGAGTTTCTATGGCTACACCTTC. Its protein product is CASSVQSFYGYTF.

This chain links TRBV30 with TRBJ2-3; 10 bases align to TRBD2. The CDR3 covers 15 residues. With 2 bases clipped from V and 6 bases from J, the junction kept 8 bases outside the gene matches. Germline V gene lookup returns CDR1 GTSNPN and CDR2 SVGIG (reference sequence). The CDR3 loop is CAWSPVSGGIDTQYF. In nucleotides, the CDR3 is TGTGCCTGGAGTCCCGTTAGCGGGGGGATTGATACGCAGTATTTT.

V is TRBV5-1 and J is TRBJ2-2, with 10 positions matching TRBD1. Losses at the gene ends were 3 bases for V and 2 bases for J; bases not matched to a gene: 13. CDR1 is SGHRS, CDR2 YFSETQ, per germline. The CDR3 has 19 amino acids. CDR3 region: CASSSPGDRGHLNTGELFF. CDR3 sequence (DNA): TGCGCCAGCAGCTCGCCGGGAGACAGGGGGCACCTAAACACCGGGGAGCTGTTTTTT. Combining the CDR3 with reference TRBV5-1 and TRBJ2-2 gives the whole variable domain KAGVTQTPRYLIKTRGQQVTLSCSPISGHRSVSWYQQTPGQGLQFLFEYFSETQRNKGNFPGRFSGRQFSNSRSEMNVSTLELGDSALYLCASSSPGDRGHLNTGELFFGEGSRLTVL.

The chain couples TRBV4-1 to TRBJ2-7; D call uncertain. CDR1 and CDR2 from the germline V gene are MGHRA and YSYEKL. V gave up 4 bases and J gave up 0 bases, with 10 bases separating them. The CDR3 consists of 14 residues. DNA of the CDR3: TGCGCCAGCAGCCCGCAAACTGTCTCCTACGAGCAGTACTTC. Translation: CASSPQTVSYEQYF.

V usage is TRBV7-9 and J usage is TRBJ1-2; 7 bases match TRBD1. This CDR3 comprises 13 residues. Trimming removed 1 base from V and 6 bases from J; junction bases left unmatched: 2. Germline V gene sequence: CDR1 SEHNR, CDR2 FQNEAQ (reference sequence). CDR3: CASSLGTGDGYTF. As DNA, the CDR3 is TGTGCCAGCAGCTTAGGTACAGGGGATGGCTACACCTTC. Full variable domain (outside the CDR3, taken from reference TRBV7-9 and TRBJ1-2): DTGVSQNPRHKITKRGQNVTFRCDPISEHNRLYWYRQTLGQGPEFLTYFQNEAQLEKSRLLSDRFSAERPKGSFSTLEIQRTEQGDSAMYLCASSLGTGDGYTFGSGTRLTVV.

This chain's CDR3 is CASSLRGLAAGELFF. The DNA for the CDR3 is TGCGCCAGCAGCCTGAGGGGACTAGCCGCCGGGGAGCTGTTTTTT. The V and J genes are TRBV5-1 and TRBJ2-2; 9 bases are shared with TRBD2. The ends lost 4 bases at V and 6 bases at J; junction bases unmatched: 7. The CDR3 consists of 15 residues. CDR1 and CDR2 from the germline V gene are SGHRS and YFSETQ.

This chain joins TRBV5-8 and TRBJ2-1; possibly TRBD1 for D (7 bases). Trimming cost V 0 bases and J 7 bases, with 17 bases left between them. The CDR3 extends over 16 amino acids. Germline CDR1 SGHTS, CDR2 YDEGEE. The CDR3 region is CASSLEGGPRGNEQFF. The CDR3 DNA reads TGTGCCAGCAGCTTGGAGGGGGGACCCAGGGGGAATGAGCAGTTCTTC.

Ten or more counts support this clone. The CDR3: CASSLHQQGTNTGELFF. The CDR3 coding sequence is TGCGCCAGCAGCTTGCACCAACAGGGGACGAACACCGGGGAGCTGTTTTTT. V is TRBV5-1 and J is TRBJ2-2; 7 nucleotides line up with TRBD1. V trimming: 1 base; J trimming: 0 bases; junction bases outside the gene matches: 6. Germline values: CDR1 SGHRS, CDR2 YFSETQ. The length of the CDR3 is 17 residues.

This chain links TRBV3-1 (or the pseudogene TRBV3-2) with TRBJ2-3; a possible D gene is TRBD1 (5 bases). V was trimmed by 4 bases and J by 2 bases, leaving 16 bases between them. This CDR3 has 16 residues. Germline lookup yields CDR1 LGHDT and CDR2 YNNKEL (reference sequence). The CDR3 region has the DNA TGTGCCAGCAGCCCAGAAAGGGGCGACTCCACAGATACGCAGTATTTT. Its protein is CASSPERGDSTDTQYF.

This chain uses TRBV5-1 with TRBJ1-2; possible D gene TRBD1, 5 bases. This CDR3 has 13 amino acids. Trimming cost V 0 bases and J 4 bases, with 7 bases left between them. Germline CDR1 and CDR2: SGHRS and YFSETQ. CDR3 DNA sequence: TGCGCCAGCAGCTTGGGGACAACCTATGGCTACACCTTC. Residues: CASSLGTTYGYTF.

The J gene is TRBJ1-1, the V gene TRBV7-9; D not resolved. The CDR3 loop spans 16 amino acids. Trimming left V 5 bases short and J 1 base short, with 17 bases between. Germline CDR1 reads SEHNR; CDR2 reads FQNEAQ (reference sequence). DNA for the CDR3: TGTGCCAGCAGCCAGAAGGGAGGTCCAGGGAACACTGAAGCTTTCTTT. It encodes CASSQKGGPGNTEAFF.

This chain uses TRBV7-2 with TRBJ2-1; 9 nucleotides agree with TRBD2. Germline V CDR1 and CDR2: SGHTA, FQGNSA. Trimming at V came to 5 bases and at J to 4 bases, leaving 6 bases not matched to a gene. This CDR3 contains 15 residues. The CDR3 region has the DNA TGTGCCAGCAGCCCCCCGGGACTAGCTTACAATGAGCAGTTCTTC. It yields the protein CASSPPGLAYNEQFF.

The V and J genes are TRBV27 and TRBJ1-1, with TRBD1 identical over 7 bases. CDR3 length: 15 residues. CDR1 is MNHEY, CDR2 SMNVEV, per germline (reference sequence). V gave up 2 bases and J gave up 4 bases; unmatched junction bases: 7. In nucleotides, the CDR3 is TGTGCCAGCAGTTTAGGCTCTACAGGGGTCACTGAAGCTTTCTTT. Translating gives CASSLGSTGVTEAFF.

This clone was recorded once. This chain joins TRBV2 and TRBJ2-3, with TRBD2 matching over 8 bases. V trimming: 6 bases; J trimming: 0 bases; junction bases outside the gene matches: 2. The CDR3 runs 14 residues. The germline V gene encodes CDR1 SNHLY and CDR2 FYNNEI. The CDR3 nucleotides are TGTGCCAGCAGCCGACTAGCGAGCACAGATACGCAGTATTTT. It translates to CASSRLASTDTQYF.

The rearrangement joins TRBV19 to TRBJ2-5, with 8 bases identical to TRBD1. The germline gives CDR1 LNHDA, CDR2 SQIVND (reference sequence). CDR3 length: 17 amino acids. The ends lost 3 bases at V and 0 bases at J; junction bases unmatched: 9. The CDR3 loop is CASSIGRGPLYQETQYF. The CDR3, as DNA: TGTGCCAGTAGTATCGGCAGGGGGCCCCTGTACCAAGAGACCCAGTACTTC.

The chain links TRBV7-9 to TRBJ1-2, with D unclear. The CDR3 loop spans 13 amino acids. The V end lost 4 bases, the J end lost 6 bases, and 12 bases lay between the germline ends. Germline lookup yields CDR1 SEHNR and CDR2 FQNEAQ (reference sequence). CDR3 DNA: TGTGCCAGCAGCTCCGGTACTCACCATGGCTACACCTTC. Residues: CASSSGTHHGYTF.

The rearrangement joins TRBV5-5 to TRBJ1-5; D is ambiguous. Trimming took off 0 bases at V and 4 bases at J, with 11 bases between the two ends. CDR1 is SGHKS and CDR2 is YYEKEE in the germline V gene (reference sequence). CDR3 length equals 15 residues. CDR3 sequence reads: CASSLAVRLNQPQHF. The DNA for the CDR3 is TGTGCCAGCAGCTTGGCCGTCAGGTTAAATCAGCCCCAGCATTTT. Variable domain in full (rest from reference TRBV5-5 and TRBJ1-5): DAGVTQSPTHLIKTRGQQVTLRCSPISGHKSVSWYQQVLGQGPQFIFQYYEKEERGRGNFPDRFSARQFPNYSSELNVNALLLGDSALYLCASSLAVRLNQPQHFGDGTRLSIL.

This sequence joins TRBV24-1 and TRBJ2-1; 12 positions agree with TRBD2. Germline-derived CDR1 and CDR2 are KGHDR and SFDVKD. The V segment lost 2 bases and the J segment 4 bases; nucleotides outside the gene matches: 8. The CDR3 is made up of 18 amino acids. The CDR3 here is CATSDWTSGEGRYNEQFF. DNA for the CDR3: TGTGCCACCAGTGATTGGACTAGCGGGGAGGGTCGTTACAATGAGCAGTTCTTC.

The chain links TRBV12-3 or TRBV12-4 to TRBJ2-1; D is undetermined. The V end was cut by 1 base, the J end by 4 bases, with 5 bases between. The CDR3 length is 13 residues. This CDR3 is CASSLGRYNEQFF. CDR3 sequence (DNA): TGTGCCAGCAGTTTAGGCAGATACAATGAGCAGTTCTTC.

This chain connects TRBV4-1 to TRBJ2-7, with 7 bases identical to TRBD2. Germline CDR1 MGHRA, CDR2 YSYEKL. This CDR3 is 17 amino acids long. V gave up 3 bases and J gave up 2 bases; unmatched junction bases: 13. CDR3 coding DNA: TGCGCCAGCAGCCACCCTACCGCCGCGGGGGAGCCCTACGAGCAGTACTTC. It is translated as CASSHPTAAGEPYEQYF.

In this sample, this clone turned up a few times. The V gene is TRBV7-3, the J gene TRBJ1-6, with D unresolved. Germline lookup yields CDR1 SGHTA and CDR2 FQGTGA. The CDR3 runs 18 residues. Trimming left V 1 base short and J 9 bases short, with 22 bases between. The CDR3 loop reads CASSLIRGWVICCSPLHF. The CDR3 bases are TGTGCCAGCAGCTTAATCCGCGGATGGGTAATATGTTGTTCACCCCTCCACTTT.

The V call is TRBV7-3, the J call TRBJ2-5; TRBD2 matches at 8 bases. The J segment lost 5 bases and the V segment lost 3 bases, leaving 8 bases of the junction unmatched. Germline lookup yields CDR1 SGHTA and CDR2 FQGTGA. CDR3 length equals 15 residues. The CDR3 loop is CASSFTGGALETQYF. The DNA for the CDR3 is TGTGCCAGCAGCTTCACCGGGGGGGCCCTGGAGACCCAGTACTTC.

The chain has TRBV7-9 and TRBJ2-7; no firm D call. CDR3 length: 13 amino acids. The V and J ends lost 6 bases and 5 bases respectively, with 14 bases between them. The V gene's germline CDR1 is SEHNR and CDR2 FQNEAQ (reference sequence). The CDR3: CASRSPEVDEQYF. CDR3 in DNA: TGTGCCAGCAGATCCCCCGAGGTGGACGAGCAGTACTTC.

The J gene is TRBJ2-3, the V gene TRBV7-9; a weak D match, TRBD2 (6 bases). Germline CDR1 reads SEHNR; CDR2 reads FQNEAQ (reference sequence). V was pared by 6 bases and J by 1 base, with 8 bases between. The CDR3 covers 13 residues. In DNA form, the CDR3 reads TGTGCCAGCAGTGGGGAGGGCACAGATACGCAGTATTTT. It translates to CASSGEGTDTQYF.

The gene calls are TRBV19 and TRBJ2-3; D perhaps matches TRBD2 (6 bases). The germline CDR1 and CDR2 sequences are LNHDA and SQIVND (reference sequence). The V and J ends lost 1 base and 1 base respectively, with 6 bases between them. The CDR3 runs to 14 residues. This CDR3 reads CASSIAGGTDTQYF. Here the CDR3 DNA reads TGTGCCAGTAGTATAGCGGGGGGCACAGATACGCAGTATTTT.

This chain connects TRBV5-1 to TRBJ1-5, with D uncertain. V shed 0 bases and J shed 6 bases, with 16 bases lying between them. The CDR3 totals 16 residues. Per the germline V gene, CDR1 is SGHRS and CDR2 is YFSETQ. As DNA, the CDR3 is TGCGCCAGCAGCTTGGCCAAGACGCGGGGTAGTCAGCCCCAGCATTTT. It codes for CASSLAKTRGSQPQHF.

The V gene is TRBV2, the J gene TRBJ1-1; maybe TRBD1 (5 bases). The CDR3 extends over 16 amino acids. V lost 0 bases to trimming and J lost 3 bases, with 14 bases between them. Looked up from germline, CDR1 is SNHLY and CDR2 is FYNNEI. The DNA of the CDR3 is TGTGCCAGCAGTGAAGCATGGGGGGGTCCCGACACTGAAGCTTTCTTT. Amino acids: CASSEAWGGPDTEAFF.

This rearrangement joins TRBV28 to TRBJ2-1; 9 bases align to TRBD2. This CDR3 contains 13 residues. Germline V gene sequence: CDR1 MDHEN, CDR2 SYDVKM. V lost 6 bases and J lost 3; bases outside the gene matches: 0. CDR3 nucleotides: TGTGCCAGCAGAGCGGGGGGCTACAATGAGCAGTTCTTC. Its protein product is CASRAGGYNEQFF.